This entry lists 16 T cell receptor beta chains sequenced from one sample in a study of response to subunit inactivated influenza vaccine. TCRdb analysed the RT-PCR reads with MiXCR anew, one entry per CDR3 protein. Here the sample spans 650,000 to 800,000 distinct CDR3 sequences, over 11% being singletons. The sequencing here drew on PBMCs from blood, taken about 14 days before vaccination. The receptors originated from a man aged 50-59 years who received an inactivated influenza vaccine.

The J gene is TRBJ1-6, the V gene TRBV5-1; D gene unclear. V was shortened by 0 bases and J by 0 bases, with 13 bases between the two germline ends. CDR1 is SGHRS and CDR2 is YFSETQ in the germline V gene. The CDR3 runs to 18 residues. The CDR3 DNA reads as TGCGCCAGCAGCTTGGTATTTCCGGGGAGCTCCTATAATTCACCCCTCCACTTT. Translated, it gives CASSLVFPGSSYNSPLHF.

This clonotype was counted a few times. The CDR3 is CASSLDKAYNSPLHF. As DNA, the CDR3 is TGTGCCAGCAGCTTAGATAAGGCCTATAATTCACCCCTCCACTTT. The chain couples TRBV7-2 to TRBJ1-6, with no clear D. Trimming took 1 base from V and 2 from J, leaving 6 bases between them. This CDR3 spans 15 amino acids. Germline lookup yields CDR1 SGHTA and CDR2 FQGNSA.

This clonotype came up a few times. The chain carries TRBV9 and TRBJ2-7; 9 nucleotides match TRBD1. The CDR3 runs to 15 residues. Per the germline V gene, CDR1 is SGDLS and CDR2 is YYNGEE. V dropped 1 base and J dropped 2; count of bases not matched to a gene: 4. CDR3 region: CASSVTGQGPYEQYF. The DNA for the CDR3 is TGTGCCAGCAGCGTAACAGGACAGGGGCCCTACGAGCAGTACTTC.

This clonotype was counted only a few times. The CDR3 bases are TGCGCCAGCAGCTGGTCGACAGGGGTGTTGTTTTTT. It encodes CASSWSTGVLFF. This rearrangement joins TRBV5-1 to TRBJ2-2, with TRBD1 matching over 8 bases. The junction had 7 bases not matched to a gene; V was cut back by 3 bases and J by 15 bases. Germline values: CDR1 SGHRS, CDR2 YFSETQ. There are 12 residues in the CDR3.

This clonotype turned up a few times. The chain employs TRBV4-3 and TRBJ2-3; D is undetermined. Germline lookup yields CDR1 LGHNA and CDR2 YSLEER. With 2 bases removed from V and 6 bases from J, the gap between germline ends came to 9 bases. The CDR3 contains 13 residues. CDR3 amino acids: CASSQLKRDTQYF. The CDR3 DNA reads TGCGCCAGCAGCCAACTCAAACGGGATACGCAGTATTTT.

DNA of the CDR3: TGCGCCAGCAGCCCGACTCCGCCCCGGGGGTTCTACGAGCAGTACTTC. Encoded protein: CASSPTPPRGFYEQYF. The gene calls are TRBV5-1 and TRBJ2-7; TRBD2 might be the D (6 bases). The V gene lost 4 bases and the J gene lost 3 bases, with 20 bases spanning the gap. CDR1 is SGHRS and CDR2 is YFSETQ in the germline V gene. The CDR3 runs 16 residues.

This clonotype came up many times. V gene TRBV5-1 combines with J gene TRBJ2-5; D ambiguous. There are 14 residues in the CDR3. V gave up 0 bases and J gave up 5 bases, with 11 bases separating them. Per germline, CDR1 SGHRS and CDR2 YFSETQ. The CDR3 DNA sequence: TGCGCCAGCAGCTTGGACGGCCGTGGGGAGACCCAGTACTTC. Its protein is CASSLDGRGETQYF. Supplemented by reference TRBV5-1 and TRBJ2-5, the full variable domain reads KAGVTQTPRYLIKTRGQQVTLSCSPISGHRSVSWYQQTPGQGLQFLFEYFSETQRNKGNFPGRFSGRQFSNSRSEMNVSTLELGDSALYLCASSLDGRGETQYFGPGTRLLVL.

Many counts were recorded for this clonotype. The chain couples TRBV5-1 to TRBJ2-3; no clear D gene. The ends were cut back, 0 bases at V and 4 bases at J, with 12 bases in the middle. The germline V gene has CDR1 SGHRS and CDR2 YFSETQ. CDR3 length: 15 residues. The CDR3 region has the DNA TGCGCCAGCAGCTTGGTTGGGGATATCGCAGATACGCAGTATTTT. It translates to CASSLVGDIADTQYF.

The V and J genes are TRBV3-1 and TRBJ2-5; tentatively, D is TRBD1 (5 bases). CDR3 length: 15 residues. The V gene lost 1 base and the J gene lost 5 bases, with 14 bases spanning the gap. Germline CDR1 is LGHDT and CDR2 is YNNKEL (reference sequence). For the CDR3, the DNA is TGTGCCAGCAGCCAAGGAACAGTGGGGCTGGAGACCCAGTACTTC. Amino acid sequence: CASSQGTVGLETQYF.

This clonotype occurred once. Mismatch with germline at one junction end may stem from a read error. This chain uses TRBV2 with TRBJ2-3; D is perhaps TRBD2 (6 bases). The CDR3 sequence is 16 residues long. Germline V gene lookup returns CDR1 SNHLY and CDR2 FYNNEI. Written as DNA, the CDR3 is TGTGCCAGCAGCTCCCTGACAGCAACTAGCACAGATAAGCAGTATTTT. Translated: CASSSLTATSTDKQYF.

This clonotype was seen at least ten times. This chain links TRBV12-3 or TRBV12-4 with TRBJ2-1, with 9 bases lining up with TRBD1. Trimming cost V 7 bases and J 4 bases; bases outside gene matches: 5. The CDR3 totals 14 residues. CDR3 residues: CASTSGTGYNEQFF. CDR3 in DNA: TGTGCCAGCACCAGCGGGACAGGGTACAATGAGCAGTTCTTC.

This clonotype was recorded a few times. This chain joins TRBV6-5 and TRBJ1-6; possible D gene TRBD1, 6 bases. Germline V gene lookup returns CDR1 MNHEY and CDR2 SVGAGI. V was shortened by 4 bases and J by 4 bases, with 14 bases between the two germline ends. The CDR3 spans 16 residues. The CDR3 reads CASSFQQGGYNSPLHF. The CDR3 DNA reads TGTGCCAGCAGTTTCCAACAAGGGGGTTATAATTCACCCCTCCACTTT.

The chain links TRBV29-1 to TRBJ1-2; D gene uncertain. CDR3 size: 9 residues. The germline gives CDR1 SQVTM, CDR2 ANQGSEA. DNA of the CDR3: TGCAGGGTCGAGAATGGCTACACCTTC. Translation: CRVENGYTF. Based on the CDR3 plus reference TRBV29-1 and TRBJ1-2, the full variable domain is SAVISQKPSRDICQRGTSLTIQCQVDSQVTMMFWYRQQPGQSLTLIATANQGSEATYESGFVIDKFPISRPNLTFSTLTVSNMSPEDSSIYLCRVENGYTFGSGTRLTVV.

This clonotype has only a few counts. This rearrangement joins TRBV11-3 to TRBJ2-5; 7 bases agree with TRBD1. Germline assignment: CDR1 SGHNT and CDR2 YENEEA. After removal of 5 bases from V and 3 bases from J, the junction contained 6 bases not matched to a gene. The CDR3 extends over 14 amino acids. The chain's CDR3 is CASSPGQSKETQYF. The CDR3 coding sequence is TGTGCCAGCAGCCCGGGACAGTCGAAAGAGACCCAGTACTTC.

This clonotype was counted between two and nine times. The gene calls are TRBV6-2 or TRBV6-3 and TRBJ1-1; D gene unclear. V was pared by 2 bases and J by 3 bases, with 13 bases between. CDR3 length: 15 amino acids. Looked up from germline, CDR1 is MNHEY and CDR2 is SVGEGT. The CDR3 loop reads CASSYKTPRDTEAFF. The CDR3 DNA reads as TGTGCCAGCAGTTACAAGACACCTAGGGACACTGAAGCTTTCTTT.

The table lists this clonotype with a few counts. The chain employs TRBV4-1 and TRBJ1-2, with D maybe TRBD1 (6 bases). This CDR3 region has 15 residues. Trimming took 2 bases from V and 5 from J, leaving 15 bases between them. In germline, CDR1 is MGHRA, CDR2 YSYEKL. This chain's CDR3 is CASSQRGNRAYGYTF. CDR3 nucleotides: TGCGCCAGCAGCCAAAGGGGAAACAGGGCGTATGGCTACACCTTC.